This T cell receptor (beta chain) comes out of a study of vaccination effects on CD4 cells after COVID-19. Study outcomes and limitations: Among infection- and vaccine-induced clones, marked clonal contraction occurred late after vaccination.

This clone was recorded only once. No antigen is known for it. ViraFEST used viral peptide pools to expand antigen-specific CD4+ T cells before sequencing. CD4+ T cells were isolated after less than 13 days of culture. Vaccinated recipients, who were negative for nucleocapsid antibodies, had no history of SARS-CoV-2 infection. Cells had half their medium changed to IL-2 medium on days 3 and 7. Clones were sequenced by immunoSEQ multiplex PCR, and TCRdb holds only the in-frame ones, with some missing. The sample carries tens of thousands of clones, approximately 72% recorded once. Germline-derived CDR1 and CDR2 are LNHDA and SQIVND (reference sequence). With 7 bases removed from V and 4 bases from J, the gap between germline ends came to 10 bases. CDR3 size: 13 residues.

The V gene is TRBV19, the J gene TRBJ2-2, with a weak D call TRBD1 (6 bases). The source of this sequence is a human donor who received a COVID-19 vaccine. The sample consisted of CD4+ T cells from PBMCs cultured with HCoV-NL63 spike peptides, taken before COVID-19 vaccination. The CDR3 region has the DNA TGTGCCAGTACCACAGGGCGCACCGGGGAGCTGTTTTTT. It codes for CASTTGRTGELFF. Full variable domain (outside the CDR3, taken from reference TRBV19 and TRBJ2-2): DGGITQSPKYLFRKEGQNVTLSCEQNLNHDAMYWYRQDPGQGLRLIYYSQIVNDFQKGDIAEGYSVSREKKESFPLTVTSAQKNPTAFYLCASTTGRTGELFFGEGSRLTVL.